This entry features one T cell receptor (beta chain) sequence. Its antigen is currently unknown. The CDR3 sequence is 12 residues long. Germline V lookup: CDR1 SEHNR, CDR2 FQNEAQ (reference sequence). The source of the sample is a study of cytomegalovirus exposure and HLA in healthy donors. Study outcomes and limitations: No immune exposure information besides CMV serostatus was available. A further, later analysis showed that HLA-associated TCR beta chains (compared with equally common others) were more clonally expanded. For TCR beta chains, V- and J-gene trimming was later linked to a missense DCLRE1C variant. A previous analysis found most TCR beta V segments productive roughly 87% or roughly 30% of the time.

Amplification used 60 Vbeta primers and 13 Jbeta primers. Sequenced by immunoSEQ multiplex PCR; TCRdb stores in-frame clones only, minus some. In the table there are under 150,000 clones, under 90% of which are singletons. The rearrangement uses TRBV7-9 and TRBJ2-7; possibly TRBD2 for D (6 bases). Input material: PBMCs. The origin of this receptor is a male donor in good health and CMV-seronegative. The CDR3 nucleotides are TGTGCATGGGGCGGGGCATCGGGGGAGCAGTACTTC. Its translation is CAWGGASGEQYF.